This TCR beta chain was observed in a study of blood T cell repertoires in COVID-19. Study summary: COVID-19 samples collected from the United States, Italy and Spain covered acute and convalescent phases.

Per the study methods: Amplification of reference gene primers provided the estimated nucleated cell counts. The table came from immunoSEQ multiplex PCR; TCRdb's copy has only in-frame clones and leaves some out. For V, J and clone size, that table is used; D and trimming come from the DNA. The data hold 250,000 to 300,000 clones, with 70% to 90% observed a single time. The CDR3 runs to 13 residues. V lost 5 bases and J 1 base, leaving 8 bases between the germline ends. Germline values: CDR1 SGHTA, CDR2 FQGNSA. V is TRBV7-2 and J is TRBJ1-1; D unclear. This TCR derives from a man over 45 with active or convalescent COVID-19. The sample comprised peripheral blood. CDR3 coding DNA: TGTGCCAGCAGCGTCCGGGGGAACACTGAAGCTTTCTTT. Translating gives CASSVRGNTEAFF.